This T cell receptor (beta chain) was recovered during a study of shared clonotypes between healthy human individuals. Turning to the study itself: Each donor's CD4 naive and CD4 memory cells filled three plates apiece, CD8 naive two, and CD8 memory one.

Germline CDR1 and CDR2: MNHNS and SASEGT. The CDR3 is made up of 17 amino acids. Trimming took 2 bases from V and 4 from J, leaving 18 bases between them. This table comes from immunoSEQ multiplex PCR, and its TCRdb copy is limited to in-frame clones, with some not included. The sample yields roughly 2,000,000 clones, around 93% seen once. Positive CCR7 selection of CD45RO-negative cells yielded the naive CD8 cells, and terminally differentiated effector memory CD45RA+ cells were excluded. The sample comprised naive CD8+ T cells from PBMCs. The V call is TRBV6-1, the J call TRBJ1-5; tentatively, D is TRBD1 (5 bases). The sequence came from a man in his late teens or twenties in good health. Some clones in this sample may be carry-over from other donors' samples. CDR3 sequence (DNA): TGTGCCAGCAGTGAATCTCCCCTCTGGGGGTTGAATCAGCCCCAGCATTTT. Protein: CASSESPLWGLNQPQHF.